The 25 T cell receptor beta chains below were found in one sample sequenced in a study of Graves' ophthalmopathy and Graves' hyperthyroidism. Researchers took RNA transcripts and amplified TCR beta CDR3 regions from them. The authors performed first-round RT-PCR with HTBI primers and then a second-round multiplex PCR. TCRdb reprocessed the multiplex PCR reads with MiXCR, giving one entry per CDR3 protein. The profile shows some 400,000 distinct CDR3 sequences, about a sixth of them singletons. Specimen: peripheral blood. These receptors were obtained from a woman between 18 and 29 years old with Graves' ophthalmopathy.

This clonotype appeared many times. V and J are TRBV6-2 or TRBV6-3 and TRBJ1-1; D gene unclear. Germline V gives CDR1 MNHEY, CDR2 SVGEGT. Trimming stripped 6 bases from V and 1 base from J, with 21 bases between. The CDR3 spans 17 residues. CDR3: CASSHSSRSTQNTEAFF. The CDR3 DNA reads TGTGCCAGCAGCCATTCCTCCCGCTCGACTCAGAACACTGAAGCTTTCTTT.

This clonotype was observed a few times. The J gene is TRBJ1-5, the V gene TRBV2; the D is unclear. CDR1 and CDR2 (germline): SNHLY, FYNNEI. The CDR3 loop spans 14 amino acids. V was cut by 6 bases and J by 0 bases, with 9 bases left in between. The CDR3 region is CASRVGYSNQPQHF. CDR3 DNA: TGTGCCAGCAGGGTGGGGTATAGCAATCAGCCCCAGCATTTT.

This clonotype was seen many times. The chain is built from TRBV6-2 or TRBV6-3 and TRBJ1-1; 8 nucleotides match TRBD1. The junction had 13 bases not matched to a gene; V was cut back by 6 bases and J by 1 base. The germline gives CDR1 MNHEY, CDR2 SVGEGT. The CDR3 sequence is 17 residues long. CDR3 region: CASSPMTTGVGNTEAFF. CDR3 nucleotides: TGTGCCAGCAGCCCCATGACGACAGGGGTGGGGAACACTGAAGCTTTCTTT.

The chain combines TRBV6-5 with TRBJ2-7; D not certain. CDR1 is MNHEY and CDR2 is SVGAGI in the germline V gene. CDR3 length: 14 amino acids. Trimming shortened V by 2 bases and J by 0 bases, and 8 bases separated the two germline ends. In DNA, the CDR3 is TGTGCCAGCAGTTACAACAGATACTCCTACGAGCAGTACTTC. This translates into CASSYNRYSYEQYF.

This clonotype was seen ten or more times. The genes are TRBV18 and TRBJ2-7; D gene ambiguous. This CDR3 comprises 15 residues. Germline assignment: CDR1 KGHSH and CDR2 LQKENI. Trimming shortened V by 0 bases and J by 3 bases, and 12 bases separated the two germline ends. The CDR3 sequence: CASSPPRIGDYEQYF. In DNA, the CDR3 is TGTGCCAGCTCACCACCGAGAATTGGGGACTACGAGCAGTACTTC.

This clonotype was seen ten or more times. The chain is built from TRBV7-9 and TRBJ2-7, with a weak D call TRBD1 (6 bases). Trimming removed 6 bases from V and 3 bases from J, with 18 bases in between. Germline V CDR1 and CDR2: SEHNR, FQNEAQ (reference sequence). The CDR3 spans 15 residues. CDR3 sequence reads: CASSSRGDTYYEQYF. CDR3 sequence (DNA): TGTGCCAGCAGTAGCCGTGGGGACACCTACTACGAGCAGTACTTC.

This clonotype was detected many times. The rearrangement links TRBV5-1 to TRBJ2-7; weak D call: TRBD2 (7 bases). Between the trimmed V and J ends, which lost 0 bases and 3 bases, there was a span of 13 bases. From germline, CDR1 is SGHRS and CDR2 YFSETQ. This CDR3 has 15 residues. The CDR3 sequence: CASSLAWGGYYEQYF. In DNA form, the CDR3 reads TGCGCCAGCAGCTTGGCCTGGGGGGGCTACTACGAGCAGTACTTC.

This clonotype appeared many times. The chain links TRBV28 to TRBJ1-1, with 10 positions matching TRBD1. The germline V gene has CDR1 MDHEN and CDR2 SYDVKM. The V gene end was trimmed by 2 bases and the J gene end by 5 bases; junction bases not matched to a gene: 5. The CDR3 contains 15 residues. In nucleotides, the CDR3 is TGTGCCAGCAGTTTAGACAGGGGGCTTTCAACTGAAGCTTTCTTT. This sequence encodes CASSLDRGLSTEAFF.

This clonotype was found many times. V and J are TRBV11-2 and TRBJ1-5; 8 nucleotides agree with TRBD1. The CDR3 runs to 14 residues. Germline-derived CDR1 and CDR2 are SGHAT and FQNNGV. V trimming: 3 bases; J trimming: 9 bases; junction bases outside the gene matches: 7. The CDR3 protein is CASSLTGEGGPQHF. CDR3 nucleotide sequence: TGTGCCAGCAGCTTGACAGGGGAGGGGGGGCCCCAGCATTTT.

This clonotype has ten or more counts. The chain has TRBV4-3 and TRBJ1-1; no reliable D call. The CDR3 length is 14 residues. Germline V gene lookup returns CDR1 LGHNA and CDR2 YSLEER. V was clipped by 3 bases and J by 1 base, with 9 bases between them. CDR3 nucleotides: TGCGCCAGCAGCCAGGTGTACGGGAACACTGAAGCTTTCTTT. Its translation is CASSQVYGNTEAFF.

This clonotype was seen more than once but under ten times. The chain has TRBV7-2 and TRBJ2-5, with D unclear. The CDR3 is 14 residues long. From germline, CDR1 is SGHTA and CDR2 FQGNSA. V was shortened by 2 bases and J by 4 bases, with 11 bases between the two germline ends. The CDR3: CASSLMGSGETQYF. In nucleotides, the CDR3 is TGTGCCAGCAGCTTAATGGGTTCCGGAGAGACCCAGTACTTC. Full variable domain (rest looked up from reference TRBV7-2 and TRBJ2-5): GAGVSQSPSNKVTEKGKDVELRCDPISGHTALYWYRQSLGQGLEFLIYFQGNSAPDKSGLPSDRFSAERTGGSVSTLTIQRTQQEDSAVYLCASSLMGSGETQYFGPGTRLLVL.

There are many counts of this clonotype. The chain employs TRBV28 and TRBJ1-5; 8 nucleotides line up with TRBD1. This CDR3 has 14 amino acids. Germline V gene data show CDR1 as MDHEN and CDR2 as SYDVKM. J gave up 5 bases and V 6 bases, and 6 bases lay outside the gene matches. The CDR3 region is CASSPDRVYQPQHF. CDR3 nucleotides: TGTGCCAGCAGCCCGGACAGGGTCTATCAGCCCCAGCATTTT.

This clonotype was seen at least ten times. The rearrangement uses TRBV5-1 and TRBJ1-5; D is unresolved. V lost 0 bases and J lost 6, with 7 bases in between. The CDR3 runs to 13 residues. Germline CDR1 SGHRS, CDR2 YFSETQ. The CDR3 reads CASSLGGSQPQHF. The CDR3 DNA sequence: TGCGCCAGCAGCTTGGGGGGATCTCAGCCCCAGCATTTT. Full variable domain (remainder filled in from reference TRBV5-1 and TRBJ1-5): KAGVTQTPRYLIKTRGQQVTLSCSPISGHRSVSWYQQTPGQGLQFLFEYFSETQRNKGNFPGRFSGRQFSNSRSEMNVSTLELGDSALYLCASSLGGSQPQHFGDGTRLSIL.

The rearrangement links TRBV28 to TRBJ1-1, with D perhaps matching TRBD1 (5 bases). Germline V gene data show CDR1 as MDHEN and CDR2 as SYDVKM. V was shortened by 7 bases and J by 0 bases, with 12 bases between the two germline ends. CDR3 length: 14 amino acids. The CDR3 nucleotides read TGTGCCAGCACCCCGCGGGGGTTGAACACTGAAGCTTTCTTT. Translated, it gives CASTPRGLNTEAFF.

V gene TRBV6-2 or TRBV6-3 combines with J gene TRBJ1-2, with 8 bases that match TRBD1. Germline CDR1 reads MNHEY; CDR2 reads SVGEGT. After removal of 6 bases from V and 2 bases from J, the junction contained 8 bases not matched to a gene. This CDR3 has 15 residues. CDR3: CASSADRDFNYGYTF. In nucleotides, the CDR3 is TGTGCCAGCAGCGCGGACAGGGACTTCAACTATGGCTACACCTTC.

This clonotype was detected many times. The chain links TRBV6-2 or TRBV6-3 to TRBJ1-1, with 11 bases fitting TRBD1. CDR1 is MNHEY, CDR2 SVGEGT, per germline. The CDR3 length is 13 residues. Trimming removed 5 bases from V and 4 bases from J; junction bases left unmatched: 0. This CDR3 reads CASSGQGATEAFF. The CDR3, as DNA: TGTGCCAGCAGTGGACAGGGGGCCACTGAAGCTTTCTTT.

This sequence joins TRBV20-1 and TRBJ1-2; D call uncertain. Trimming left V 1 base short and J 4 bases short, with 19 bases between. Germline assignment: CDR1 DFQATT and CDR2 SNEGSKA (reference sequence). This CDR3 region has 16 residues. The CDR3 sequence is CSARVIDTDLLYGYTF. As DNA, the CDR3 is TGCAGTGCTAGAGTAATCGACACCGACCTACTCTATGGCTACACCTTC.

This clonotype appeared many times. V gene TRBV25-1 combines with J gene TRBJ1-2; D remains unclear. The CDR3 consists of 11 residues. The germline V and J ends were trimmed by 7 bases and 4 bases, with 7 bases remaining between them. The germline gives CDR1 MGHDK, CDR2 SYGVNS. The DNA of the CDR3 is TGTGCCAGCAAGGGAGGCTATGGCTACACCTTC. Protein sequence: CASKGGYGYTF.

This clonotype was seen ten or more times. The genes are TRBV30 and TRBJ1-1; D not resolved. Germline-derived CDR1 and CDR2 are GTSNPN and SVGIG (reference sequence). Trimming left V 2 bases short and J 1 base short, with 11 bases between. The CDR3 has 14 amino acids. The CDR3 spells CAWSPPTENTEAFF. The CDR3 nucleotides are TGTGCCTGGAGTCCCCCTACAGAGAACACTGAAGCTTTCTTT.

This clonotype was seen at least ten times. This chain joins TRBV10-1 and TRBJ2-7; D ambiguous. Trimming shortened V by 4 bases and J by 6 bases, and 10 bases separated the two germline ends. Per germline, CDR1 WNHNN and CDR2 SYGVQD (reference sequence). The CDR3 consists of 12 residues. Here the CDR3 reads CASSGPAREQYF. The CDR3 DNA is TGCGCCAGCAGTGGACCTGCTCGCGAGCAGTACTTC.

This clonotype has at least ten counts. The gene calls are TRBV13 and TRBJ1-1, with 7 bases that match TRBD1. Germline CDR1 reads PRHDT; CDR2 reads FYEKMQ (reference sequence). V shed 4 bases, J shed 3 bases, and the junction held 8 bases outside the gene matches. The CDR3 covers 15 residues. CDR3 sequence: CASSSRNRGHTEAFF. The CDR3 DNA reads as TGTGCCAGCAGCTCCCGGAACAGGGGCCACACTGAAGCTTTCTTT.

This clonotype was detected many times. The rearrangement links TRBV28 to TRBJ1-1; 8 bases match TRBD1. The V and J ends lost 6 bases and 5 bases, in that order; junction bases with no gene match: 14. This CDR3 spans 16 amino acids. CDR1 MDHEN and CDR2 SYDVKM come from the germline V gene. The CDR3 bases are TGTGCCAGCAGCTTAACAGACAGGGGAATAAGGACTGAAGCTTTCTTT. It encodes CASSLTDRGIRTEAFF. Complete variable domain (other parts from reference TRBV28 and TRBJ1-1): DVKVTQSSRYLVKRTGEKVFLECVQDMDHENMFWYRQDPGLGLRLIYFSYDVKMKEKGDIPEGYSVSREKKERFSLILESASTNQTSMYLCASSLTDRGIRTEAFFGQGTRLTVV.

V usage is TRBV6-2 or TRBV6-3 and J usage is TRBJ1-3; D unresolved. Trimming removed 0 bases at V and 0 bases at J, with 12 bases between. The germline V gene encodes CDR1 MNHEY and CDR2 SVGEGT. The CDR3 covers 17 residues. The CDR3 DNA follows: TGTGCCAGCAGTTACTCGTTGTTCCCAAGCTCTGGAAACACCATATATTTT. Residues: CASSYSLFPSSGNTIYF.

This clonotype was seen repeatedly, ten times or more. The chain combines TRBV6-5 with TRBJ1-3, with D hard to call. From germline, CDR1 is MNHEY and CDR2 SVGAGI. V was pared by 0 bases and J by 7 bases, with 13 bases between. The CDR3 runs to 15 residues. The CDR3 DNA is TGTGCCAGCAGTTACTCGCTCGGGAAAGGGAACACCATATATTTT. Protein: CASSYSLGKGNTIYF.

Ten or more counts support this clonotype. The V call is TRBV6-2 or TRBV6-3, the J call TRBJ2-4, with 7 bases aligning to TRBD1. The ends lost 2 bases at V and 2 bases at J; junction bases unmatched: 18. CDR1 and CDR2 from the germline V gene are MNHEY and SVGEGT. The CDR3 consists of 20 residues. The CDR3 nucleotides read TGTGCCAGCAGTTACACACCAACAAAGACAGGGCAGCTGACCAAAAACATTCAGTACTTC. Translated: CASSYTPTKTGQLTKNIQYF.